Presented here are 8 T cell receptor beta chains from one specimen sequenced in a study of shared clonotypes between healthy human individuals. Naive CD8 isolation took CD45RO-negative cells positively selected for CCR7 and excluded terminally differentiated effector memory CD45RA+ cells. Assay: immunoSEQ multiplex PCR; the TCRdb copy retains only in-frame clones and omits some. The sample consists of some 1,900,000 clones, less than 95% of them appearing once. Sequenced input: naive CD8+ T cells sorted from blood. These TCRs come from a man between 18 and 29 years old in good health.

The chain employs TRBV9 and TRBJ2-5; 9 bases are a match to TRBD1. The CDR3 consists of 15 residues. The V segment lost 0 bases and the J segment 5 bases; nucleotides outside the gene matches: 5. Germline V gene lookup returns CDR1 SGDLS and CDR2 YYNGEE. CDR3 loop: CASSVEGTGMETQYF. As DNA, the CDR3 is TGTGCCAGCAGCGTAGAGGGGACAGGGATGGAGACCCAGTACTTC.

This sequence joins TRBV29-1 and TRBJ2-1; no firm D call. Germline lookup yields CDR1 SQVTM and CDR2 ANQGSEA. Between the trimmed V and J ends, which lost 6 bases and 0 bases, there was a span of 9 bases. There are 13 residues in the CDR3. As DNA, the CDR3 is TGCAGCGTCGACATAGCCTCCTACAATGAGCAGTTCTTC. Translating it yields CSVDIASYNEQFF.

The chain is built from TRBV7-9 and TRBJ1-1; D gene ambiguous. V was trimmed by 5 bases and J by 3 bases, leaving 10 bases between them. The CDR3 sequence is 13 residues long. Germline CDR1 SEHNR, CDR2 FQNEAQ (reference sequence). The CDR3 here is CASSADGYTEAFF. The DNA for the CDR3 is TGTGCCAGCAGCGCCGACGGTTACACTGAAGCTTTCTTT.

The chain is built from TRBV7-9 and TRBJ2-7; possible D gene TRBD1, 7 bases. Trimming took 4 bases from V and 6 from J, leaving 13 bases between them. CDR1 and CDR2 from the germline V gene are SEHNR and FQNEAQ (reference sequence). CDR3 length equals 13 residues. CDR3 sequence (DNA): TGTGCCAGCAGCTCGTCGGGGGACAGCGAGCAGTACTTC. It codes for CASSSSGDSEQYF. Variable domain in full (rest from reference TRBV7-9 and TRBJ2-7): DTGVSQNPRHKITKRGQNVTFRCDPISEHNRLYWYRQTLGQGPEFLTYFQNEAQLEKSRLLSDRFSAERPKGSFSTLEIQRTEQGDSAMYLCASSSSGDSEQYFGPGTRLTVT.

The rearrangement uses TRBV28 and TRBJ1-5; 7 nucleotides match TRBD1. The CDR3 is made up of 15 amino acids. Unmatched junction bases numbered 13, after V lost 6 bases and J lost 8 bases. The V gene's germline CDR1 is MDHEN and CDR2 SYDVKM. CDR3: CASSLLQGMLEPQHF. The CDR3 DNA follows: TGTGCCAGCAGCCTCCTACAGGGGATGCTGGAGCCCCAGCATTTT.

The chain uses TRBV6-1 and TRBJ2-3; no clear D gene. V dropped 4 bases and J dropped 2 bases, with 10 bases sitting between them. CDR1 and CDR2 from the germline V gene are MNHNS and SASEGT. The CDR3 is 14 amino acids. This chain's CDR3 is CASSGISPTDTQYF. Written as DNA, the CDR3 is TGTGCCAGCAGTGGGATCTCCCCCACAGATACGCAGTATTTT.

In regard to this clone: This specimen includes other DNA sequences encoding the same CDR3. The CDR3 loop is CASSPGRANEKLFF. The CDR3 DNA reads as TGTGCCAGCAGCCCCGGCAGGGCGAACGAAAAACTGTTTTTT. The chain joins TRBV6-5 to TRBJ1-4; weak D call: TRBD1 (5 bases). In germline, CDR1 is MNHEY, CDR2 SVGAGI. This CDR3 region has 14 residues. The V and J ends lost 6 bases and 8 bases respectively, with 16 bases between them.

In this sample, this clone turned up once. This chain links TRBV4-3 with TRBJ2-1, with 9 bases matching TRBD2. Germline loops: CDR1 LGHNA, CDR2 YSLEER. The CDR3 extends over 16 amino acids. Unmatched junction bases numbered 8, after V lost 0 bases and J lost 8 bases. The CDR3 DNA follows: TGCGCCAGCAGCCAAGATATGACTAGCGGAGCCTATGAGCAGTTCTTC. It specifies CASSQDMTSGAYEQFF.